This TCR beta chain was recorded in a study of T cell repertoires in cytomegalovirus infection. Overall study: An indication of both CMV infection and matching HLA type came from public TCR beta signatures.

Via MiXCR, TCRdb re-called the reads, giving one row per CDR3 protein. The sample shows approximately 750,000 distinct CDR3 sequences, approximately 40% of them seen only once. Comment on this clonotype: Its antigen is undetermined.

Study-level points and caveats: HLA-C-restricted, CMV-specific TCR beta clonotypes were dominant ex vivo. Carriers of CMV and the relevant HLA type were discriminated by public TCR beta frequency.

The CDR3 sequence is 13 residues long. Germline values: CDR1 SGHKS, CDR2 YYEKEE (reference sequence). Trimming took off 9 bases at V and 0 bases at J, with 12 bases between the two ends. The chain couples TRBV5-5 to TRBJ1-1; D is undetermined. The TCR sequence derives from a human donor in good health (CMV status not recorded). Some clones in this sample may be carry-over from other donors' samples. The specimen was PBMCs. For the CDR3, the DNA is TGTGCCACCCGGGAGAGGGTGAACACTGAAGCTTTCTTT. Its translation: CATRERVNTEAFF.